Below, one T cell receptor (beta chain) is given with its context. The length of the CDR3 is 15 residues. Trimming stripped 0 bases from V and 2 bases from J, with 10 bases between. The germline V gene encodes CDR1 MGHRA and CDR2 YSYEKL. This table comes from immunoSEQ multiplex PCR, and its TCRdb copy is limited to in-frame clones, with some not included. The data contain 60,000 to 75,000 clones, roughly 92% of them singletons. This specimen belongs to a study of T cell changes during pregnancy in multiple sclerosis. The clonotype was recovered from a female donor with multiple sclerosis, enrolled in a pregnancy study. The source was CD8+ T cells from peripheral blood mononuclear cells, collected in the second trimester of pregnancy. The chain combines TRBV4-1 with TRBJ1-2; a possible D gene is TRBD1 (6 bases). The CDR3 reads CASSQERQGNYGYTF. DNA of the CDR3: TGCGCCAGCAGCCAAGAACGGCAGGGGAACTATGGCTACACCTTC.